This T cell receptor (beta chain) is from a study of shared clonotypes between healthy human individuals. Overall study context: A donor's plate count was three for CD4 naive and three for CD4 memory; CD8 naive had two and CD8 memory one.

Naive CD8 cells were CD45RO-negative, positively selected for CCR7, excluding terminally differentiated effector memory CD45RA+ cells. Germline V gene sequence: CDR1 SGHNT, CDR2 YYREEE (reference sequence). With 4 bases removed from V and 6 bases from J, the gap between germline ends came to 25 bases. The CDR3 consists of 17 residues. Sequenced by immunoSEQ multiplex PCR; TCRdb stores in-frame clones only, minus some. The sample carries about 2.2 million clones, just over 90% recorded once. Sequenced sample: naive CD8+ T cells from PBMCs. The chain joins TRBV5-4 to TRBJ1-1; D is uncertain. This receptor was identified in a man between 18 and 35 years old in good health. Some clones in this sample may be carry-over from other donors' samples. CDR3 amino acids: CASSVDVLFPSGPEAFF. The DNA for the CDR3 is TGTGCCAGCAGCGTGGATGTTTTATTCCCCTCCGGTCCTGAAGCTTTCTTT.